Sequencing of this TCR beta chain was carried out in a study of cytotoxic CD8 clonotypes in ibrutinib-treated CLL. Study background: Within the patient group, under 12 were relapsed/refractory and some 14 treatment-naive, and approximately 17 were IGHV unmutated. Specimens for response were gathered following a median approximately 12 months of therapy, spanning 6 to 36. Whole-study findings and limits: Among the clonotypes, public ones were uncommon and contracted or held stable on treatment. Clonality went higher at ibrutinib response and then dropped back toward baseline at progression.

With regard to this clone: Its antigen remains unidentified.

Trimming left V 5 bases short and J 2 bases short, with 13 bases between. Germline values: CDR1 SGHNT, CDR2 YYREEE (reference sequence). The length of the CDR3 is 15 residues. Assay: immunoSEQ multiplex PCR; the TCRdb copy retains only in-frame clones and omits some. The repertoire holds under 45,000 clones, roughly two thirds seen once, with more than 6% in the top ten. The source material was PBMCs, sampled at disease progression, from a patient treated with ibrutinib. The chain is built from TRBV5-4 and TRBJ2-2, with D tentatively TRBD1 (6 bases). The sequence came from a human donor with chronic lymphocytic leukemia. The CDR3 reads CASSPDRTNTGELFF. In DNA, the CDR3 is TGTGCCAGCAGTCCCGACAGGACCAACACCGGGGAGCTGTTTTTT.